This T cell receptor beta chain is from a study of low-dose radiotherapy and immunotherapy resistance in tumors. Study summary: With 1 Gy per fraction every two weeks, Cohort 2 accumulated 13 Gy across 26 weeks. For four cycles from cycle 1 day 1, patients took 300 mg oral aspirin daily.

This clonotype showed up many times. Covering alpha and beta chains, TRAV- and TRBV-specific primers were used for the first-strand cDNA. It was with a constant-region primer and a V-primer adapter that TCRs were amplified over approximately 20 PCR cycles. In vitro transcription amplified the mRNA that had been isolated. TCRdb recomputed calls from the reads with MiXCR, one row per CDR3 protein. The repertoire holds about 84,000 distinct CDR3 sequences, with about a sixth as singletons. Germline V CDR1 and CDR2: SQVTM, ANQGSEA. Trimming took off 7 bases at V and 7 bases at J, with 23 bases between the two ends. CDR3 length equals 15 residues. The time point was: after trial treatment. The treatment denotes: LDRT plus nivolumab, ipilimumab, low-dose cyclophosphamide and aspirin (RACIN trial). Tumors of eligible patients were advanced, solid and lacking tumor-infiltrating lymphocytes.

This sample comprised PBMCs, obtained after low-dose radiotherapy plus immunotherapy. The V call is TRBV29-1, the J call TRBJ2-1; D is possibly TRBD2 (7 bases). This clonotype was obtained from a male donor with prostate cancer. The CDR3: CSAKPWGGAGNEQFF. As DNA, the CDR3 is TGCAGCGCCAAACCGTGGGGGGGGGCAGGGAATGAGCAGTTCTTC.